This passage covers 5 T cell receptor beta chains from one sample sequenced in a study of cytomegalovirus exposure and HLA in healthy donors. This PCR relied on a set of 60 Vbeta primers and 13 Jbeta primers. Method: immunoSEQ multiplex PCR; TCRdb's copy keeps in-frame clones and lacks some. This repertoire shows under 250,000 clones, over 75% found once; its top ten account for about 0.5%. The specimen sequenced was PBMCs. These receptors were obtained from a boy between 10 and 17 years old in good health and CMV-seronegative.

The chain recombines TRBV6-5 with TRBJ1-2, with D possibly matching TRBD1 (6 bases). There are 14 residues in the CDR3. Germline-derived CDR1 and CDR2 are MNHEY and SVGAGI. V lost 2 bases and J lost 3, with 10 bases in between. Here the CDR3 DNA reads TGTGCCAGCAGTTACCTCGGGACACACTATGGCTACACCTTC. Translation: CASSYLGTHYGYTF.

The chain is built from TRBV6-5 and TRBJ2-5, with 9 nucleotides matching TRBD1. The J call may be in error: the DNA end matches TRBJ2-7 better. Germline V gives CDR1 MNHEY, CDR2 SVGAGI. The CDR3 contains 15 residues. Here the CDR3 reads CASRVPGQGTDEQYF. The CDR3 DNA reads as TGTGCCAGCAGGGTTCCGGGACAGGGTACCGACGAGCAGTACTTC.

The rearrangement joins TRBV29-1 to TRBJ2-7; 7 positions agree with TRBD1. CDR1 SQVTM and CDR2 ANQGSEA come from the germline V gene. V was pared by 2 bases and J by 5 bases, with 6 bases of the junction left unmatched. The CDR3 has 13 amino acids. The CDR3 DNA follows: TGCAGCGTTGAATTACAGGGGCCCAACGAGCAGTACTTC. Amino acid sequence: CSVELQGPNEQYF.

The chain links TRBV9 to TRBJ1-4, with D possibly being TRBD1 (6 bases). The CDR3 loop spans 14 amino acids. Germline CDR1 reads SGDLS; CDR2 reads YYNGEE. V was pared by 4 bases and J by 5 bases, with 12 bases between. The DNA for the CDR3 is TGTGCCAGCAGCCACAGGGTCGGAAATGAAAAACTGTTTTTT. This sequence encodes CASSHRVGNEKLFF.

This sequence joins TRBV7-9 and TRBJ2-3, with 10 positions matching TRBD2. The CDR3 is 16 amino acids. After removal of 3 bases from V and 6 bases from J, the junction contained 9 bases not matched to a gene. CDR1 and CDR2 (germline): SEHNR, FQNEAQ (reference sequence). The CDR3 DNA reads TGTGCCAGCAGCTTCCCTCAGCGGGGGGGCAAGGATACGCAGTATTTT. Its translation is CASSFPQRGGKDTQYF.